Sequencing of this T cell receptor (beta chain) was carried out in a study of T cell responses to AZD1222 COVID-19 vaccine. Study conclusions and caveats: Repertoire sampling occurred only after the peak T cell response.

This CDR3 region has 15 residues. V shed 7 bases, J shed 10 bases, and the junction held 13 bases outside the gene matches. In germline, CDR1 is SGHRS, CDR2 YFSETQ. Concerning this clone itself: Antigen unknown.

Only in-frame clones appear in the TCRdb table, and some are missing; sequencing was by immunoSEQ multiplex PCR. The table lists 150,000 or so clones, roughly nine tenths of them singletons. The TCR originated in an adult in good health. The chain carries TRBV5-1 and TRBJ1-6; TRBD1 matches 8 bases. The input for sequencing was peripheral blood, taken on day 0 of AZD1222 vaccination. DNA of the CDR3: TGCGCCAGCGGGCTAAGGGGGACAGGCGGGTCACCCCTCCACTTT. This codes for CASGLRGTGGSPLHF.